This T cell receptor delta chain was identified in a study of Vδ1+ human thymocytes. Study-wide points: Despite high sort purity, about 20% of thymic T cell receptor delta sequences were Vdelta2. Thymic TRG and TRD repertoires appeared highly polyclonal. Unexpected Vdelta2 sequences could cause misinterpretation of bulk repertoire data.

This clone occurred a few times. The target antigen is unknown. The sorted cells were CD3+ Vdelta1+ Vdelta2- thymocytes from alphabeta-depleted thymus. RNA was extracted from the cells and then reverse transcribed. CDR3 amplicons came from multiplex PCR with pooled V-gene forward and constant-region reverse primers. TCRdb redid clone calling on the multiplex PCR reads using CATT. Of about 55,000 delta-chain clones listed, around 15% were seen once; the top ten hold 0.5%. This CDR3 has 21 amino acids. Losses at the gene ends were 2 bases for V and 0 bases for J; bases not matched to a gene: 17. The germline CDR1 and CDR2 sequences are TSWWSYY and QGS.

The TCR sequence derives from a boy less than two years old who had congenital heart surgery. V usage is TRDV1 and J usage is TRDJ1; 11 bases line up with TRDD3. Material: Vdelta1+ gamma-delta thymocytes from the thymus. Regarding subset: FACS-sorted CD3+ TCRalphabeta- TCRVdelta1+ TCRVdelta2- thymocytes. The CDR3 DNA reads TGTGCTCTTGGGGAAGTAGACCTACGAGACTGGGGGATATCGTACACCGATAAACTCATCTTT. Translating gives CALGEVDLRDWGISYTDKLIF.